The rows below give T cell receptor beta chains drawn from one sample of a study of siplizumab effects on memory and regulatory T cells. This table comes from immunoSEQ multiplex PCR, and its TCRdb copy is limited to in-frame clones, with some not included. This table holds 92,000 or so clones, 80% to 90% found once. The sequenced sample consisted of CD4+ T cells sorted from blood. The receptors stem from a human donor in good health. The CDR3 runs from the conserved cysteine through the conserved F or W. Fields, in order: V gene, J gene, clone size, D gene, CDR3 protein, CDR3 DNA. D genes are given only for firm matches. Rows give clone size only sometimes, using once, few, many, or a class for an expanded clone.

V: TRBV5-1; J: TRBJ2-2; size: NA; D: TRBD2; CDR3: CASSLGSETSVGELFF; DNA: TGCGCCAGCAGCTTGGGGTCCGAGACTAGCGTGGGGGAGCTGTTTTTT
V: TRBV9; J: TRBJ2-5; size: once; D: NA; CDR3: CASSRSGVETQYF; DNA: TGTGCCAGCAGCCGATCGGGAGTGGAGACCCAGTACTTC
V: TRBV20-1; J: TRBJ2-7; size: NA; D: NA; CDR3: CSPRGANEQYF; DNA: TGCAGTCCTCGTGGGGCCAACGAGCAGTACTTC
V: TRBV5-1; J: TRBJ1-1; size: NA; D: NA; CDR3: CASSLVPENTEAFF; DNA: TGCGCCAGCAGCTTGGTACCGGAGAACACTGAAGCTTTCTTT
V: TRBV28; J: TRBJ2-6; size: NA; D: NA; CDR3: CASSRLSSGANVLTF; DNA: TGTGCCAGCAGCCGACTTTCCTCTGGGGCCAACGTCCTGACTTTC
V: TRBV7-2; J: TRBJ2-1; size: NA; D: NA; CDR3: CASSRGLDEQFF; DNA: TGTGCCAGCAGCAGGGGGTTAGATGAGCAGTTCTTC
V: TRBV18; J: TRBJ1-4; size: NA; D: TRBD1; CDR3: CASSPPRGQGTNEKLFF; DNA: TGTGCCAGCTCACCACCCAGGGGACAGGGAACCAATGAAAAACTGTTTTTT
V: TRBV7-8; J: TRBJ1-2; size: NA; D: NA; CDR3: CASSPSLRGFARSYGYTF; DNA: TGTGCCAGCAGCCCTTCACTCCGAGGATTTGCCAGATCATATGGCTACACCTTC
V: TRBV6-5; J: TRBJ2-1; size: NA; D: NA; CDR3: CASSYSMEVGSNEQFF; DNA: TGTGCCAGCAGTTACTCGATGGAGGTGGGCAGCAATGAGCAGTTCTTC
V: TRBV29-1; J: TRBJ2-2; size: NA; D: NA; CDR3: CSVESRGRQAGELFF; DNA: TGCAGCGTTGAAAGTCGGGGGCGCCAGGCCGGGGAGCTGTTTTTT
V: TRBV27; J: TRBJ2-1; size: NA; D: TRBD2; CDR3: CASSPKIRLAGVVHEQFF; DNA: TGTGCCAGCAGTCCCAAAATTCGGCTAGCGGGAGTAGTCCATGAGCAGTTCTTC
V: TRBV5-4; J: TRBJ2-7; size: NA; D: TRBD2; CDR3: CASSIPSQRESGEQYF; DNA: TGTGCCAGCAGCATACCCTCCCAGCGGGAGTCTGGCGAGCAGTACTTC
V: TRBV19; J: TRBJ1-1; size: NA; D: NA; CDR3: CASYRNEAFF; DNA: TGTGCCAGTTACAGGAATGAAGCTTTCTTT
V: TRBV30; J: TRBJ2-5; size: NA; D: NA; CDR3: CAWSAGSEETQYF; DNA: TGTGCCTGGAGCGCAGGGTCCGAGGAGACCCAGTACTTC
V: TRBV6-5; J: TRBJ1-2; size: NA; D: NA; CDR3: CASSEENLYGYTF; DNA: TGTGCCAGCAGTGAAGAAAACCTCTATGGCTACACCTTC
V: TRBV19; J: TRBJ1-4; size: NA; D: NA; CDR3: CASSIERANEKLFF; DNA: TGTGCCAGTAGTATAGAACGTGCTAATGAAAAACTGTTTTTT
V: TRBV6-6; J: TRBJ2-1; size: NA; D: TRBD2; CDR3: CASSYSTMRGDEQFF; DNA: TGTGCCAGCAGTTACTCGACGATGCGGGGGGATGAGCAGTTCTTC
V: TRBV11-3; J: TRBJ2-2; size: NA; D: NA; CDR3: CASSLGLATTGELFF; DNA: TGTGCCAGCAGCTTAGGGCTAGCGACCACCGGGGAGCTGTTTTTT
V: TRBV6-1; J: TRBJ1-1; size: NA; D: NA; CDR3: CASSDRANTEAFF; DNA: TGTGCCAGCAGTGACAGGGCGAACACTGAAGCTTTCTTT
V: TRBV19; J: TRBJ1-5; size: NA; D: NA; CDR3: CASSRQDQPQHF; DNA: TGTGCCAGTAGTCGACAGGATCAGCCCCAGCATTTT
V: TRBV11-2; J: TRBJ2-7; size: NA; D: NA; CDR3: CASSFSYEQYF; DNA: TGTGCCAGCAGCTTCTCATACGAGCAGTACTTC
V: TRBV28; J: TRBJ2-3; size: NA; D: TRBD1; CDR3: CASTTSGQGADTQYF; DNA: TGTGCCAGCACCACCTCGGGACAGGGGGCAGATACGCAGTATTTT
V: TRBV7-3; J: TRBJ2-2; size: NA; D: TRBD2; CDR3: CASSFGLADTGELFF; DNA: TGTGCCAGCAGCTTCGGGCTAGCGGACACCGGGGAGCTGTTTTTT
V: TRBV7-9; J: TRBJ2-1; size: NA; D: TRBD2; CDR3: CASSPRSSGYNEQFF; DNA: TGTGCCAGCAGCCCCCGATCTAGCGGCTACAATGAGCAGTTCTTC
V: TRBV5-1; J: TRBJ2-7; size: once; D: TRBD2; CDR3: CASSLGAGTSGREQYF; DNA: TGCGCCAGCAGCTTGGGGGCCGGGACTAGCGGGAGGGAGCAGTACTTC
V: TRBV4-1; J: TRBJ2-2; size: once; D: TRBD2; CDR3: CASSQSSGSTANTGELFF; DNA: TGCGCCAGCAGCCAAAGTAGCGGGAGCACCGCGAACACCGGGGAGCTGTTTTTT
V: TRBV6-6; J: TRBJ2-5; size: NA; D: NA; CDR3: CASTGRGQETQYF; DNA: TGTGCCAGCACCGGTAGGGGCCAAGAGACCCAGTACTTC
V: TRBV18; J: TRBJ2-4; size: NA; D: NA; CDR3: CASSPPGINIQYF; DNA: TGTGCCAGCTCCCCCCCCGGGATCAACATTCAGTACTTC
V: TRBV29-1; J: TRBJ2-6; size: NA; D: NA; CDR3: CSVVWSSGANVLTF; DNA: TGCAGCGTTGTATGGAGCTCTGGGGCCAACGTCCTGACTTTC
V: TRBV28; J: TRBJ2-3; size: NA; D: NA; CDR3: CASSFPTDTQYF; DNA: TGTGCCAGCAGTTTCCCCACAGATACGCAGTATTTT
V: TRBV19; J: TRBJ2-1; size: NA; D: NA; CDR3: CASSIAQGSSYNEQFF; DNA: TGTGCCAGTAGTATAGCCCAGGGGAGCTCCTACAATGAGCAGTTCTTC
V: TRBV7-6; J: TRBJ1-4; size: NA; D: NA; CDR3: CASSLGRGGGEEKLFF; DNA: TGTGCCAGCAGCTTAGGCAGGGGAGGAGGGGAGGAAAAACTGTTTTTT
V: TRBV7-9; J: TRBJ1-1; size: NA; D: NA; CDR3: CASSPRDAEAFF; DNA: TGTGCCAGCAGCCCCCGGGATGCTGAAGCTTTCTTT
V: TRBV15; J: TRBJ2-5; size: NA; D: TRBD1; CDR3: CATSRGQGETQYF; DNA: TGTGCCACCAGCAGAGGACAGGGTGAGACCCAGTACTTC
V: TRBV10-3; J: TRBJ2-7; size: NA; D: TRBD2; CDR3: CAIKRGDLKYF; DNA: TGTGCCATCAAACGGGGGGACCTCAAGTACTTC
V: TRBV13; J: TRBJ2-2; size: NA; D: NA; CDR3: CASSITGELFF; DNA: TGTGCCAGCAGCATTACCGGGGAGCTGTTTTTT
V: TRBV6-5; J: TRBJ2-3; size: NA; D: TRBD2; CDR3: CASSYSLAGFTDTQYF; DNA: TGTGCCAGCAGTTACTCTTTAGCGGGGTTCACAGATACGCAGTATTTT
V: TRBV6-1; J: TRBJ1-2; size: NA; D: NA; CDR3: CASGTPGQTYGYTF; DNA: TGTGCCAGCGGTACCCCCGGACAGACCTATGGCTACACCTTC
V: TRBV6-1; J: TRBJ1-4; size: NA; D: NA; CDR3: CASRSQRDEKLFF; DNA: TGTGCCAGCAGGTCACAGCGTGATGAAAAACTGTTTTTT
V: TRBV7-2; J: TRBJ2-6; size: NA; D: NA; CDR3: CASSYPSGANVLTF; DNA: TGTGCCAGCAGCTACCCCTCTGGGGCCAACGTCCTGACTTTC
V: TRBV6-5; J: TRBJ2-7; size: NA; D: TRBD1; CDR3: CASSYTGTGAYEQYF; DNA: TGTGCCAGCAGTTATACCGGGACAGGGGCCTACGAGCAGTACTTC
V: TRBV19; J: TRBJ1-4; size: NA; D: NA; CDR3: CASSGLPGVGPNEKLFF; DNA: TGTGCCAGTAGTGGTCTTCCGGGGGTCGGGCCTAATGAAAAACTGTTTTTT
V: TRBV5-5; J: TRBJ1-2; size: NA; D: NA; CDR3: CASSFRTQDYGYTF; DNA: TGTGCCAGCAGCTTCAGGACCCAAGACTATGGCTACACCTTC
V: TRBV30; J: TRBJ2-7; size: NA; D: TRBD1; CDR3: CAWSPGTGTYEQYF; DNA: TGTGCCTGGAGTCCCGGGACAGGAACATACGAGCAGTACTTC
V: TRBV5-1; J: TRBJ1-1; size: NA; D: NA; CDR3: CASGTAQGSRTEAFF; DNA: TGCGCCAGCGGCACAGCACAGGGCAGCAGGACTGAAGCTTTCTTT
V: TRBV21-1; J: TRBJ1-1; size: few; D: NA; CDR3: CASSTGQGMNTEAFF; DNA: TGTGCCAGCAGCACCGGACAGGGGATGAACACTGAAGCTTTCTTT
V: TRBV19; J: TRBJ2-1; size: NA; D: NA; CDR3: CASRLGSTARNEQFF; DNA: TGTGCCAGCCGGCTAGGGAGCACCGCTAGGAATGAGCAGTTCTTC
V: TRBV6-1; J: TRBJ1-2; size: NA; D: NA; CDR3: CASSSIRYGYTF; DNA: TGTGCCAGCAGTAGCATTCGCTATGGCTACACCTTC
V: TRBV7-9; J: TRBJ2-1; size: NA; D: NA; CDR3: CASSLQGRYYNEQFF; DNA: TGTGCCAGCAGCCTCCAGGGCCGTTACTACAATGAGCAGTTCTTC
V: TRBV7-9; J: TRBJ1-2; size: NA; D: TRBD1; CDR3: CASSLADRDGYTF; DNA: TGTGCCAGCAGCTTAGCAGACAGGGACGGCTACACCTTC
V: TRBV29-1; J: TRBJ2-5; size: NA; D: NA; CDR3: CSVRLQGVAETQYF; DNA: TGCAGCGTTAGGTTACAGGGAGTAGCGGAGACCCAGTACTTC